The T cell receptor (beta chain) under discussion was sequenced for a study of tumor-infiltrating lymphocytes in localized non-small cell lung cancer. CDR3 size: 13 residues. Germline CDR1 is MDHEN and CDR2 is SYDVKM. V was trimmed by 3 bases and J by 2 bases, leaving 7 bases between them. Assay: immunoSEQ multiplex PCR; the TCRdb copy retains only in-frame clones and omits some. The sample holds about 12,000 clones, 66% seen once. Whole-study findings and limits: TCR sequencing covered a subset of patients with enough tissue. T-cell fraction did not differ between immunotypes IM1 and IM2.

Comment on this clone: Its antigen is undetermined.

The receptor was derived from a human donor with non-small cell lung cancer. Sequenced: lung tumor tissue. This chain uses TRBV28 with TRBJ1-2; no clear D gene. The CDR3 nucleotides read TGTGCCAGCAGTTTGGGTAGAAACTATGGCTACACCTTC. It encodes CASSLGRNYGYTF.